These 10 T cell receptor beta chains came from one sample sequenced in a study of identical twins. TCRdb analysed the 5' RACE reads with MiXCR anew, one entry per CDR3 protein. The sample consists of fewer than 800,000 distinct CDR3 sequences, just over 7% of them appearing once. The same sample was also used in a study of yellow fever vaccine responses in identical twins.

Sample: PBMCs. Receptors were obtained from a woman aged 18-29 years in good health.

In this sample, this clonotype turned up a few times. The chain carries TRBV11-2 and TRBJ2-3; D may be TRBD1 (6 bases). Germline V gives CDR1 SGHAT, CDR2 FQNNGV. Trimming took off 6 bases at V and 2 bases at J, with 24 bases between the two ends. The CDR3 totals 18 residues. CDR3 DNA sequence: TGTGCCAGCAGATCCCCCCATTTTAGGGGGAATGTCACAGATACGCAGTATTTT. Amino acid sequence: CASRSPHFRGNVTDTQYF.

This clonotype was seen repeatedly, ten times or more. V is TRBV12-3 or TRBV12-4 and J is TRBJ2-7; 7 nucleotides line up with TRBD2. This CDR3 spans 12 amino acids. Trimming removed 5 bases from V and 3 bases from J; junction bases left unmatched: 1. As DNA, the CDR3 is TGTGCCAGCAGTCCTAGCGGCTACGAGCAGTACTTC. It is translated as CASSPSGYEQYF.

This clonotype was counted only a few times. V and J are TRBV29-1 and TRBJ1-1; unclear D gene. With 5 bases removed from V and 1 base from J, the gap between germline ends came to 14 bases. The CDR3 totals 14 residues. Germline-derived CDR1 and CDR2 are SQVTM and ANQGSEA. The CDR3 DNA sequence: TGCAGCGTTTTCACAGAGTCGGGGAACACTGAAGCTTTCTTT. Amino acid sequence: CSVFTESGNTEAFF.

This clonotype has only a few counts. The chain has TRBV15 and TRBJ1-1; 7 positions agree with TRBD1. CDR1 is LNHNV and CDR2 is YYDKDF in the germline V gene (reference sequence). The CDR3 length is 17 residues. The V segment lost 0 bases and the J segment 3 bases; nucleotides outside the gene matches: 10. The CDR3 protein is CATSRDDRVAEDTEAFF. The CDR3 DNA sequence: TGTGCCACCAGCAGAGACGACAGGGTTGCGGAGGACACTGAAGCTTTCTTT.

There are a few counts of this clonotype. The V call is TRBV20-1, the J call TRBJ1-2; D is possibly TRBD1 (6 bases). Germline V lookup: CDR1 DFQATT, CDR2 SNEGSKA (reference sequence). V lost 1 base, J lost 4 bases, and 10 bases lay in between. The CDR3 has 13 amino acids. For the CDR3, the DNA is TGCAGTGCTAGAGCAGGGGCGGCCTATGGCTACACCTTC. Protein sequence: CSARAGAAYGYTF.

The chain is built from TRBV5-5 and TRBJ2-1; D is unclear. The CDR3 length is 15 residues. Trimming took 4 bases from V and 0 from J, leaving 11 bases between them. The germline V gene encodes CDR1 SGHKS and CDR2 YYEKEE (reference sequence). The DNA for the CDR3 is TGTGCCAGCAGCCCAGCCTGGGGCTCCTACAATGAGCAGTTCTTC. As protein: CASSPAWGSYNEQFF.

This clonotype has only a few counts. This sequence joins TRBV9 and TRBJ1-1; tentative D call: TRBD1 (6 bases). CDR1 is SGDLS and CDR2 is YYNGEE in the germline V gene. Between the trimmed V and J ends, which lost 7 bases and 11 bases, there was a span of 15 bases. The CDR3 extends over 11 amino acids. The CDR3 sequence: CASGRGGGAFF. CDR3 in DNA: TGTGCCAGCGGGCGTGGGGGCGGCGCTTTCTTT.

This clonotype was observed many times. V is TRBV29-1 and J is TRBJ2-7, with 7 bases lining up with TRBD2. J was trimmed by 2 bases and V by 7 bases; bases with no gene match: 2. CDR3 length: 11 amino acids. Germline V lookup: CDR1 SQVTM, CDR2 ANQGSEA. The CDR3 coding sequence is TGCAGCGCCACTAGCGCCTACGAGCAGTACTTC. Protein product: CSATSAYEQYF.

This clonotype was detected a few times. The chain joins TRBV6-5 to TRBJ2-7; D might be TRBD2 (6 bases). Trimming cost V 1 base and J 5 bases, with 18 bases left between them. This CDR3 has 16 amino acids. Germline values: CDR1 MNHEY, CDR2 SVGAGI. CDR3 sequence (DNA): TGTGCCAGCAGTTACTACGGACTATCTGGAGGAGACGAGCAGTACTTC. It yields the protein CASSYYGLSGGDEQYF.

A few counts support this clonotype. J is TRBJ1-2 and V is TRBV20-1; the D gene is possibly TRBD1 (5 bases). Trimming removed 0 bases at V and 4 bases at J, with 12 bases between. Per the germline V gene, CDR1 is DFQATT and CDR2 is SNEGSKA (reference sequence). This CDR3 has 14 residues. CDR3: CSARDRTGLYGYTF. In DNA form, the CDR3 reads TGCAGTGCTAGAGATCGAACAGGTCTCTATGGCTACACCTTC.